This TCR beta chain was sequenced for a study of blood T cell repertoires in COVID-19. About the research overall: Whether acute or convalescent, the COVID-19 samples came from the United States, Italy and Spain. PBMCs, B-cell-depleted T cells, or T cells provided the cDNA or gDNA that made up the material.

Looked up from germline, CDR1 is MDHEN and CDR2 is SYDVKM. The CDR3 has 15 amino acids. Trimming took 6 bases from V and 6 from J; bases not matched to a gene: 10. This clone was seen more than once but under ten times. Original analysis: Estimation of nucleated cell counts relied on the amplification of reference gene primers. Assay used: immunoSEQ multiplex PCR; TCRdb lists only in-frame clones, some missing. For V, J and clone size, that table is used; D and trimming come from the DNA. Counted here are 150,000 to 200,000 clones, around four fifths occurring once; the ten biggest clones make up roughly 2.9%.

Sequencing was done on a sample of peripheral blood. The chain links TRBV28 to TRBJ2-1, with 8 positions matching TRBD2. This sequence originates from a woman aged 60 to 75 with acute or convalescent COVID-19. CDR3 region: CASSRGGLLLNEQFF. The CDR3 region has the DNA TGTGCCAGCAGCCGCGGGGGGCTTCTCCTCAATGAGCAGTTCTTC.